Below are 6 T cell receptor beta chains sequenced from a single sample in a study of siplizumab effects on memory and regulatory T cells. Some clones are missing from TCRdb's copy, which holds only in-frame ones; the method was immunoSEQ multiplex PCR. The sample has over 100,000 clones, about 91% seen once. The sequencing sample was made of Tregs sorted from blood. The source is a human donor in good health.

V is TRBV7-2 and J is TRBJ1-4, with 9 bases that match TRBD1. Germline V gene lookup returns CDR1 SGHTA and CDR2 FQGNSA. The CDR3 loop spans 14 amino acids. The J segment lost 4 bases and the V segment lost 7 bases, leaving 4 bases of the junction unmatched. CDR3 sequence: CASTNRGLNEKLFF. The CDR3 DNA sequence: TGTGCCAGCACCAACAGGGGGCTTAATGAAAAACTGTTTTTT.

The chain uses TRBV21-1 and TRBJ2-1; the D call of TRBD2 is as the table states it, not checked on the DNA. TRBV21-1 is a listed pseudogene. This CDR3 contains 17 residues. In DNA, the CDR3 is TGTGCCAGCAGCAAAAGGACTAGCGGGATGTGGGTCAATGAGCAGTTCTTC. It specifies CASSKRTSGMWVNEQFF.

This clone was counted a single time. The chain employs TRBV11-1 and TRBJ2-2; D might be TRBD1 or TRBD2, each matching 5 bases. V lost 1 base and J 7 bases, leaving 13 bases between the germline ends. Germline CDR1 reads SGHAT; CDR2 reads FQDESV (reference sequence). The CDR3 extends over 15 amino acids. The CDR3 DNA sequence: TGTGCCAGCAGCTTAGATCGCGCGAGGGGCGGGGAGCTGTTTTTT. Translated: CASSLDRARGGELFF.

The rearrangement joins TRBV10-3 to TRBJ1-2; D remains ambiguous. The CDR3 totals 13 residues. Trimming removed 6 bases from V and 6 bases from J, with 14 bases in between. Germline assignment: CDR1 ENHRY and CDR2 SYGVKD. CDR3 nucleotides: TGTGCCATCAGCCCTCGGCCCTACGATGGCTACACCTTC. Residues: CAISPRPYDGYTF.

This rearrangement joins TRBV19 to TRBJ1-2; D remains unclear. Deletions cut 0 bases from V and 8 bases from J, with 10 bases between. Germline assignment: CDR1 LNHDA and CDR2 SQIVND (reference sequence). This CDR3 contains 13 residues. The CDR3 sequence: CASSIERLGGYTF. The CDR3 DNA reads as TGTGCCAGTAGTATAGAAAGGCTCGGAGGCTACACCTTC.

This chain connects TRBV11-3 to TRBJ2-6; D gene ambiguous. Trimming pared 5 bases from V and 0 bases from J, leaving 5 bases between. The CDR3 is 14 amino acids. CDR1 and CDR2 from the germline V gene are SGHNT and YENEEA. The CDR3 reads CASSGGSGANVLTF. DNA for the CDR3: TGTGCCAGCAGCGGTGGCTCTGGGGCCAACGTCCTGACTTTC.